The clone carrying this T cell receptor (beta chain) was seen once. TCRdb's copy holds only in-frame clones and misses some; the assay was immunoSEQ multiplex PCR. Here the sample spans nearly 80,000 clones, about four fifths being singletons. The data belong to a study of OX40 agonist ivuxolimab in advanced cancers. Study-level background: Patients were treated with intravenous ivuxolimab, dosed at 0.01 to 10 mg/kg and infused every 2 weeks.

The germline V gene has CDR1 MNHEY and CDR2 SVGAGI. The CDR3 extends over 13 amino acids. Trimming took off 5 bases at V and 2 bases at J, with 9 bases between the two ends. The material sequenced was CD4+ or CD8+ T cells sorted from blood, taken in a trial of the OX40 agonist ivuxolimab. The gene calls are TRBV6-5 and TRBJ1-2; D gene uncertain. The receptor's source is an adult with an advanced solid tumor such as melanoma, head and neck, liver or kidney cancer. CDR3: CASSQDGNYGYTF. The CDR3 nucleotides are TGTGCCAGCAGTCAGGACGGGAACTATGGCTACACCTTC.